One and the same sample provided the 24 T cell receptor beta chains below, sequenced in a study of T cells after yellow fever vaccination. TCRdb independently ran MiXCR on the 5' RACE reads; one entry per CDR3 protein. The sample consists of approximately 550,000 distinct CDR3 sequences, under 25% of them appearing once. The sample here was PBMCs, taken 15 days after the yellow fever booster vaccination. The receptors derive from a man aged 25-45 years who received the YFV17D yellow fever vaccine.

This clonotype showed up just a few times. This chain connects TRBV7-2 to TRBJ1-2; the match to TRBD1 covers 7 bases. This CDR3 is 16 amino acids long. Germline V CDR1 and CDR2: SGHTA, FQGNSA. J was trimmed by 0 bases and V by 5 bases; bases with no gene match: 9. The CDR3 loop is CASSQGVSTANYGYTF. CDR3 DNA: TGTGCCAGCAGCCAGGGGGTCTCCACAGCTAACTATGGCTACACCTTC.

CDR3 in amino acids: CASSRPTTTGGRNSPLHF. The CDR3 DNA follows: TGTGCCAGCAGCCGCCCGACAACTACAGGGGGAAGGAATTCACCCCTCCACTTT. V usage is TRBV12-3 or TRBV12-4 and J usage is TRBJ1-6; 8 bases match TRBD1. The CDR3 is 18 residues long. V lost 6 bases to trimming and J lost 7 bases; unmatched junction nucleotides: 17.

This sequence joins TRBV7-2 and TRBJ2-7, with TRBD1 matching over 8 bases. Germline CDR1 is SGHTA and CDR2 is FQGNSA. V was clipped by 5 bases and J by 1 base; unmatched bases: 1. The CDR3 is 13 amino acids. CDR3 sequence: CASSNRGSYEQYF. CDR3 nucleotides: TGTGCCAGCAGCAACAGGGGGTCCTACGAGCAGTACTTC.

V and J are TRBV7-2 and TRBJ2-5; TRBD2 matches at 9 bases. Germline V gives CDR1 SGHTA, CDR2 FQGNSA. V lost 5 bases, J lost 1 base, and 8 bases stayed unmatched. The CDR3 sequence is 16 residues long. The CDR3 coding sequence is TGTGCCAGCAGCCCGGGACTAGCAGCCTTCCAAGAGACCCAGTACTTC. It yields the protein CASSPGLAAFQETQYF.

The chain uses TRBV5-4 and TRBJ2-1, with 7 nucleotides matching TRBD2. Germline V gene sequence: CDR1 SGHNT, CDR2 YYREEE (reference sequence). Germline trimming cut 4 bases from V and 6 bases from J; bases unmatched to any gene: 10. The CDR3 has 15 residues. CDR3 loop: CASSPVSGAVNEQFF. In nucleotides, the CDR3 is TGTGCCAGCAGCCCAGTAAGCGGGGCAGTCAATGAGCAGTTCTTC. Using reference TRBV5-4 and TRBJ2-1 for the parts outside the CDR3, the full variable domain is ETGVTQSPTHLIKTRGQQVTLRCSSQSGHNTVSWYQQALGQGPQFIFQYYREEENGRGNFPPRFSGLQFPNYSSELNVNALELDDSALYLCASSPVSGAVNEQFFGPGTRLTVL.

The rearrangement uses TRBV28 and TRBJ2-1, with D possibly being TRBD2 (6 bases). Germline CDR1 is MDHEN and CDR2 is SYDVKM. The CDR3 runs 16 residues. The V end lost 10 bases, the J end lost 0 bases, and 19 bases lay between the germline ends. The CDR3, as DNA: TGTGCCACCTCCTCCTTAGCGGCCAGCTCCTACAATGAGCAGTTCTTC. Amino acids: CATSSLAASSYNEQFF.

The V gene is TRBV2, the J gene TRBJ2-7, with D hard to call. CDR1 SNHLY and CDR2 FYNNEI come from the germline V gene. This CDR3 spans 14 amino acids. Trimming took 1 base from V and 1 from J, leaving 8 bases between them. Here the CDR3 reads CASSEEGFSYEQYF. The CDR3 DNA reads as TGTGCCAGCAGTGAAGAAGGGTTTTCCTACGAGCAGTACTTC.

The chain employs TRBV5-1 and TRBJ2-2; 11 bases fit TRBD1. The V gene end was trimmed by 4 bases and the J gene end by 5 bases; junction bases not matched to a gene: 10. The CDR3 covers 17 residues. In germline, CDR1 is SGHRS, CDR2 YFSETQ. The CDR3 loop reads CASSPRDRGFNTGELFF. Written as DNA, the CDR3 is TGCGCCAGCAGCCCCCGGGACAGGGGGTTTAATACCGGGGAGCTGTTTTTT.

V is TRBV10-3 and J is TRBJ2-1, with 8 bases fitting TRBD2. The CDR3 contains 16 residues. Germline CDR1 ENHRY, CDR2 SYGVKD. Losses at the gene ends were 0 bases for V and 9 bases for J; bases not matched to a gene: 10. The CDR3 sequence: CAISESPQRERGEQFF. The CDR3 DNA reads as TGTGCCATCAGTGAGTCTCCCCAGCGGGAGCGAGGTGAGCAGTTCTTC.

This clonotype has a handful of counts. The CDR3 bases are TGCAGTGCTAGAGACCGGACCAGGAGCACAGATACGCAGTATTTT. This codes for CSARDRTRSTDTQYF. The chain employs TRBV20-1 and TRBJ2-3; unclear D gene. The V and J ends lost 0 bases and 0 bases respectively, with 10 bases between them. The germline V gene encodes CDR1 DFQATT and CDR2 SNEGSKA (reference sequence). This CDR3 is 15 amino acids long.

The sample holds a few counts of this clonotype. This chain joins TRBV2 and TRBJ1-5; the D is unclear. The CDR3 spans 15 residues. The germline V gene has CDR1 SNHLY and CDR2 FYNNEI. V lost 7 bases and J lost 6, with 19 bases in between. The CDR3 protein is CASNPGRSPGQPQHF. The DNA for the CDR3 is TGTGCCAGCAATCCGGGCCGCAGCCCAGGTCAGCCCCAGCATTTT.

The chain carries TRBV4-2 and TRBJ2-2; TRBD2 is a possible D gene (5 bases). Germline V gene lookup returns CDR1 LGHNA and CDR2 YNFKEQ. V gave up 0 bases and J gave up 4 bases, with 9 bases separating them. This CDR3 has 15 amino acids. CDR3 in amino acids: CASSQDRAGTGELFF. CDR3 coding DNA: TGTGCCAGCAGCCAAGATAGGGCGGGCACCGGGGAGCTGTTTTTT.

This clonotype was seen a few times. This chain joins TRBV29-1 and TRBJ2-1; D may be TRBD1 or TRBD2 (6 bases each). Germline CDR1 is SQVTM and CDR2 is ANQGSEA. Trimming removed 7 bases at V and 8 bases at J, with 18 bases between. This CDR3 region has 13 residues. CDR3 nucleotides: TGCAGCGCCGGAGGGGGGAGTGCTGATGAGCAGTTCTTC. Translation gives CSAGGGSADEQFF.

This clonotype was counted between two and nine times. V usage is TRBV14 and J usage is TRBJ1-1, with unresolved D. Trimming took 0 bases from V and 2 from J, leaving 4 bases between them. The CDR3 runs 13 residues. Germline CDR1 is SGHDN and CDR2 is FVKESK. The CDR3 loop reads CASSQEVNTEAFF. The CDR3 DNA reads as TGTGCCAGCAGCCAAGAAGTTAACACTGAAGCTTTCTTT. Looking up the rest from reference TRBV14 and TRBJ1-1 gives the full variable domain: EAGVTQFPSHSVIEKGQTVTLRCDPISGHDNLYWYRRVMGKEIKFLLHFVKESKQDESGMPNNRFLAERTGGTYSTLKVQPAELEDSGVYFCASSQEVNTEAFFGQGTRLTVV.

V gene TRBV7-2 combines with J gene TRBJ2-1, with D unresolved. The CDR3 is made up of 14 amino acids. V was pared by 1 base and J by 7 bases, with 11 bases between. The germline gives CDR1 SGHTA, CDR2 FQGNSA. CDR3 sequence (DNA): TGTGCCAGCAGCTTAGGAAATAGTTTAAATGAGCAGTTCTTC. Translation gives CASSLGNSLNEQFF. Using reference TRBV7-2 and TRBJ2-1 for the parts outside the CDR3, the full variable domain is GAGVSQSPSNKVTEKGKDVELRCDPISGHTALYWYRQSLGQGLEFLIYFQGNSAPDKSGLPSDRFSAERTGGSVSTLTIQRTQQEDSAVYLCASSLGNSLNEQFFGPGTRLTVL.

This clonotype was seen a few times. This chain uses TRBV20-1 with TRBJ2-1; D remains ambiguous. CDR3 length: 15 residues. The germline V gene has CDR1 DFQATT and CDR2 SNEGSKA (reference sequence). Trimming shortened V by 3 bases and J by 0 bases, and 12 bases separated the two germline ends. CDR3 sequence: CSARVRLSSYNEQFF. Here the CDR3 DNA reads TGCAGTGCTAGGGTCAGGCTGAGCTCCTACAATGAGCAGTTCTTC.

This clonotype was detected a few times. The gene calls are TRBV5-1 and TRBJ2-1; 8 bases map to TRBD2. Germline-derived CDR1 and CDR2 are SGHRS and YFSETQ. The CDR3 is made up of 16 amino acids. V trimming: 1 base; J trimming: 8 bases; junction bases outside the gene matches: 11. For the CDR3, the DNA is TGCGCCAGCAGCTTGAGGGGAAGCGGGAGAACCGATGAGCAGTTCTTC. This sequence encodes CASSLRGSGRTDEQFF.

This clonotype turned up a few times. One junction end disagrees with the germline gene, perhaps due to a read error. This sequence joins TRBV6-2 or TRBV6-3 and TRBJ1-1, with D hard to call. The CDR3 sequence is 10 residues long. Per the germline V gene, CDR1 is MNHEY and CDR2 is SVGEGT. CDR3 amino acids: CASSYSTIRF. CDR3 coding DNA: TGTGCCAGCAGTTACTCGACCATTCGATTT.

The V gene is TRBV29-1, the J gene TRBJ2-1; D uncertain. V lost 8 bases and J lost 5, with 16 bases in between. This CDR3 region has 13 residues. Germline CDR1 SQVTM, CDR2 ANQGSEA. Here the CDR3 DNA reads TGCAGCTATGGGCCCAGGACCGACAATGAGCAGTTCTTC. The encoded protein is CSYGPRTDNEQFF.

The V and J genes are TRBV7-2 and TRBJ2-1; no definite D call. V shed 5 bases and J shed 8 bases, with 16 bases lying between them. CDR3 size: 14 residues. CDR1 is SGHTA and CDR2 is FQGNSA in the germline V gene. The CDR3 is CASSPLLVHHEQFF. In DNA, the CDR3 is TGTGCCAGCAGCCCCCTCCTAGTTCATCATGAGCAGTTCTTC.

The chain uses TRBV28 and TRBJ2-1, with 8 bases fitting TRBD2. V shed 2 bases, J shed 5 bases, and the junction held 11 bases outside the gene matches. The CDR3 covers 17 residues. The germline CDR1 and CDR2 sequences are MDHEN and SYDVKM. CDR3 sequence (DNA): TGTGCCAGCAGTTTACTTATTCGGGGGGGGAACAACAATGAGCAGTTCTTC. Protein product: CASSLLIRGGNNNEQFF.

The chain couples TRBV4-3 to TRBJ1-5, with unresolved D. The CDR3 extends over 15 amino acids. Germline V gives CDR1 LGHNA, CDR2 YSLEER. V lost 0 bases and J 1 base, leaving 7 bases between the germline ends. This CDR3 is CASSQDLRSNQPQHF. CDR3 nucleotide sequence: TGCGCCAGCAGCCAAGATCTAAGAAGCAATCAGCCCCAGCATTTT.

This clonotype was seen a handful of times. J is TRBJ2-3 and V is TRBV20-1; the D call may be TRBD1 or TRBD2 (6 bases each). Germline CDR1 is DFQATT and CDR2 is SNEGSKA (reference sequence). V gave up 3 bases and J gave up 0 bases, with 19 bases separating them. CDR3 length equals 17 residues. The CDR3 protein is CSASSKGEAGSTDTQYF. CDR3 in DNA: TGCAGTGCTAGTTCTAAGGGGGAGGCCGGTAGCACAGATACGCAGTATTTT.

J is TRBJ2-5 and V is TRBV7-9, with no clear D. Per germline, CDR1 SEHNR and CDR2 FQNEAQ (reference sequence). V was cut by 5 bases and J by 5 bases, with 12 bases left in between. The CDR3 sequence is 13 residues long. CDR3 in amino acids: CASSISGLETQYF. The CDR3 DNA reads TGTGCCAGCAGCATCTCAGGTCTGGAGACCCAGTACTTC.